Below are 6 T cell receptor beta chains sequenced from a single sample in a study of response to subunit inactivated influenza vaccine. TCRdb reanalysed the RT-PCR reads using MiXCR and keeps one entry per CDR3 protein. In the table there are hundreds of thousands of distinct CDR3 sequences, about 18% of which are singletons. Source: PBMCs from blood, taken 5 days after vaccination. Receptors originate from a man aged 50 or older who received an inactivated influenza vaccine.

In DNA form, the CDR3 reads TGCAGCGCCCGAGACGGTGGACCCTCTGGAAACACCATATATTTT. Translated: CSARDGGPSGNTIYF. This chain uses TRBV29-1 with TRBJ1-3; D gene unclear. V was trimmed by 7 bases and J by 0 bases, leaving 16 bases between them. Germline CDR1 SQVTM, CDR2 ANQGSEA. The CDR3 loop spans 15 amino acids.

This clonotype came up a few times. This chain joins TRBV4-2 and TRBJ2-3; TRBD2 agrees at 11 bases. The germline V gene has CDR1 LGHNA and CDR2 YNFKEQ. The CDR3 length is 16 residues. V was clipped by 1 base and J by 3 bases; unmatched bases: 3. The CDR3 DNA reads TGTGCCAGCAGCCAAGGGATAGCGGGAGGGACAGATACGCAGTATTTT. As protein: CASSQGIAGGTDTQYF.

This clonotype was counted many times. This rearrangement joins TRBV29-1 to TRBJ2-7; D perhaps matches TRBD1 (6 bases). The CDR3 length is 14 residues. The germline V and J ends were trimmed by 5 bases and 2 bases, with 16 bases remaining between them. Germline assignment: CDR1 SQVTM and CDR2 ANQGSEA. The CDR3 bases are TGCAGCGTTTCACCGACAGGAGCCGCCTACGAGCAGTACTTC. This sequence encodes CSVSPTGAAYEQYF.

This clonotype appeared a few times. The genes are TRBV12-3 or TRBV12-4 and TRBJ2-5; the D gene is possibly TRBD2 (5 bases). Between the trimmed V and J ends, which lost 3 bases and 5 bases, there was a span of 10 bases. This CDR3 comprises 13 residues. The DNA for the CDR3 is TGTGCCAGCAGTTTCGGGGAGCAGGAGACCCAGTACTTC. Residues: CASSFGEQETQYF.

This clonotype occurred a few times. This chain links TRBV5-1 with TRBJ2-1; TRBD2 aligns across 13 bases. Trimming removed 2 bases from V and 2 bases from J; junction bases left unmatched: 10. The CDR3 extends over 19 amino acids. CDR1 SGHRS and CDR2 YFSETQ come from the germline V gene. CDR3: CASSFSQTSGGAAYNEQFF. The CDR3 DNA follows: TGCGCCAGCAGCTTCTCTCAAACTAGCGGGGGGGCGGCCTACAATGAGCAGTTCTTC.

This clonotype came up a few times. V gene TRBV20-1 combines with J gene TRBJ1-4; D remains unclear. The CDR3 has 14 amino acids. CDR1 and CDR2 (germline): DFQATT, SNEGSKA (reference sequence). V lost 3 bases, J lost 0 bases, and 8 bases lay in between. CDR3 residues: CSASRAPTNEKLFF. CDR3 nucleotides: TGCAGTGCTAGCCGAGCTCCAACTAATGAAAAACTGTTTTTT.